This TCR beta chain was sequenced for a study of T cells after yellow fever vaccination. Study summary: It was SMART-Seq v4 Ultra Low Input that prepared the fractions with low cell numbers.

Whole-study findings and limits: Post-booster samples contained most primary-vaccination clones (approximately 96% CD4, approximately 88% CD8). Though weaker, the secondary response peaked faster, on day 5 versus 15.

A 5'RACE template-switching step, the method used to make TCR cDNA, added a universal primer site and UMIs. TCRdb called the 5' RACE reads again in MiXCR, with one record for every CDR3 protein. Here the sample spans about 85,000 distinct CDR3 sequences, roughly 14% being singletons. The TCR sequence derives from a man younger than 35 who received the YFV17D yellow fever vaccine. The material sequenced was CD8+ T cells not binding an NS4B(214-222) dextramer, sorted from PBMCs, taken about 20 days after the first yellow fever vaccination.

In DNA, the CDR3 is TGTGCCAGCAGCCAAGAGGTGGGAAACACCATATATTTT. Protein: CASSQEVGNTIYF. The V call is TRBV3-1, the J call TRBJ1-3, with unresolved D. Germline V gene lookup returns CDR1 LGHDT and CDR2 YNNKEL (reference sequence). V was cut by 0 bases and J by 4 bases, with 4 bases left in between. The length of the CDR3 is 13 residues.